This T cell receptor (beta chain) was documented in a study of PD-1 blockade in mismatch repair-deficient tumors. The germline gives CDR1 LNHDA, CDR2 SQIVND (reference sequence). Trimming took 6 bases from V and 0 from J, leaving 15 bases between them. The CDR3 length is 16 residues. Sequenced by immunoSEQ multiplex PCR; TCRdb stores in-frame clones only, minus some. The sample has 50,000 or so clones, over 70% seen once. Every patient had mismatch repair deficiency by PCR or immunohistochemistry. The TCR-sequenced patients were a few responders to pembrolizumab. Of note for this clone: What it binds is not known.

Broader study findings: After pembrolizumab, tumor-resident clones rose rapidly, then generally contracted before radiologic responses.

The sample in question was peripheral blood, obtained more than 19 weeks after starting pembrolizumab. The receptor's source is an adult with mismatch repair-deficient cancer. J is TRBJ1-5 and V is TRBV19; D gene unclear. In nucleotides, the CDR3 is TGTGCCAGTAGGCCACAGCAAGAATATAGCAATCAGCCCCAGCATTTT. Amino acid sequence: CASRPQQEYSNQPQHF.